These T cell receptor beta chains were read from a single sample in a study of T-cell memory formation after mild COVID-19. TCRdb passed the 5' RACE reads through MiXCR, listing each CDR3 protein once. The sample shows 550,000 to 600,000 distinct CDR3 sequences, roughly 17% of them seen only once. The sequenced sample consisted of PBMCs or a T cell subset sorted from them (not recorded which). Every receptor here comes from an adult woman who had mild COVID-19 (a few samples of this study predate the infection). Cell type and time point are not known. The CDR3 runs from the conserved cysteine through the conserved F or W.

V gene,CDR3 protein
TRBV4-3,CASSQESGTNRGYTF
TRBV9,CASSPVGTGLLNTEAFF
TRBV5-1,CASSLGSWPGTSTDTQYF
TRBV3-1,CASSQDRWLASGGNEQFF
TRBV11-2,CASSGQGLAVQFF
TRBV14,CASSSWTGSDTEAFF
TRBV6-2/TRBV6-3,CASSYPHAIDTQYF
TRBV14,CASSQEYWETSTDTQYF
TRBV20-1,CSVSSSYNSPLHF
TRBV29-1,CSAKVTGNIQYF
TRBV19,CASRSGIPGGNQPQHF
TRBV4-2,CASSQMDRGSYNEQFF
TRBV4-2,CASSFLPRQGVSPHSPLHF
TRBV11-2,CASSLVWHGGTDTQYF
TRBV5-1,CASSLAGGEFYEQYF
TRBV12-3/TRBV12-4,CASRLGQGRAEAFF
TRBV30,CAWRSGTSSEAFF
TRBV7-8,CASSLERNRVETQYF
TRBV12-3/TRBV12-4,CASSLVARGLAGGLIPYEQYF
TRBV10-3,CAISDHPNYGYTF
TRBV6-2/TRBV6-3,CVTSPSDRGWTEAFF
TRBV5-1,CASSSERGERGYNEQFF
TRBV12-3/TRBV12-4,CASSISRSYTGELFF
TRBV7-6,CASSLARQTDTQYF
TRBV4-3,CASSQDGGLSSYEQYF
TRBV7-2,CASSVRQSTDTQYF
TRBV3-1,CASSQGEATWETQYF
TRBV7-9,CASSEDLAGIDNEQFF
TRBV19,CASSQTSGSGSDTQYF
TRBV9,CASSVSGRSTDTQYF
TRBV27,CASRTSGSGELFF
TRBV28,CASSPYIAGYEQYF
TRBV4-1,CASSQEGAEGAPMALETQYF
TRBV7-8,CASSLFGQGATNEKLFF
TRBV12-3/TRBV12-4,CASSFGTSQVEQYF
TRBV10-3,CAISPTGLQGQPQHF
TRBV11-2,CASSREIRFMNTEAFF
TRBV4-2,CASSQDWSTYEQYF
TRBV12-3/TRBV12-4,CASSLTGRGVYGYTF
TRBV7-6,CASSQQGWEETQYF
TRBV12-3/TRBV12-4,CASSFGLSGQPQHF
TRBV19,CASSIGTGGSLSYEQYF